Described below is a single T cell receptor beta chain sequence and its context. Its antigen is unknown. V was pared by 5 bases and J by 6 bases, with 15 bases between. Per the germline V gene, CDR1 is MNHEY and CDR2 is SVGAGI. The CDR3 consists of 14 residues. These data are taken from a study of beta chain features in type 1 diabetes. Study background: Over all samples combined, more than 90,000,000 sorted cells were examined. Overall study findings and caveats: All four CD4+ subsets of Type 1 diabetes patients contained TCRB CDR3s that were moderately but significantly shorter.

CD4+ cells of the naive, central memory, regulatory and stem cell-like memory types were sorted via CD45RO/CCR7/CD25/CD127/CD95/CD27. TCRB transcripts that were expressed got sequenced, as all of the isolated RNA had been reverse transcribed. The data were produced by immunoSEQ multiplex PCR, yet TCRdb's version contains in-frame clones alone and is incomplete. Of about 900,000 clones listed, roughly 15% were seen once; the top ten hold 0.023%. Sequenced material: naive CD4+ T cells from blood. The receptor was derived from a woman between 18 and 30 years old in good health. V and J are TRBV6-5 and TRBJ2-3; D possibly corresponds to TRBD2 (6 bases). The CDR3 loop reads CASSTGTRLDTQYF. CDR3 sequence (DNA): TGTGCCAGCAGTACCGGGACTCGCCTGGATACGCAGTATTTT.